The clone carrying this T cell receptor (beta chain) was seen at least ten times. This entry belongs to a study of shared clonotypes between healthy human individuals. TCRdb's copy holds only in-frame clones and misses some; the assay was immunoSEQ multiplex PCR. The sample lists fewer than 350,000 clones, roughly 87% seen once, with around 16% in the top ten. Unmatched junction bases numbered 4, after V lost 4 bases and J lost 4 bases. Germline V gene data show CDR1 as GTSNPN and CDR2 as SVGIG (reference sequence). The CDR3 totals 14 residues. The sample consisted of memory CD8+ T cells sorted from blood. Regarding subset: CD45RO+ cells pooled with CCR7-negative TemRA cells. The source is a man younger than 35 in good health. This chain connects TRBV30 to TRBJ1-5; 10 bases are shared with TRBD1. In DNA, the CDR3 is TGTGCCTGGACACCGGGACAGGGGAATCAGCCCCAGCATTTT. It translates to CAWTPGQGNQPQHF.